This T cell receptor (beta chain) was documented in a study of human T cells and chemical hapten exposure. Study as a whole: Patients, chiefly female, had alopecia areata, totalis or universalis.

The CDR3 is made up of 12 amino acids. With 3 bases removed from V and 5 bases from J, the gap between germline ends came to 8 bases. In germline, CDR1 is SGDLS, CDR2 YYNGEE. MiXCR was run by TCRdb on the RACE reads, yielding one entry per CDR3 protein. The table has about 68,000 distinct CDR3 sequences, approximately 11% seen once. As for this clonotype: Its antigen is undetermined.

Study-wide points: No shift was seen in TCRs above 1 in 1000 frequency with DPC sensitization.

Documented time point: pre-sensitization, week 0. Treatment of the sample: therapeutic diphenylcyclopropenone sensitization with weekly scalp DPC. Total RNA extraction was carried out from unfractionated whole blood. This rearrangement joins TRBV9 to TRBJ1-1; tentatively, D is TRBD1 (5 bases). This TCR came from a woman in her forties or fifties with alopecia areata. Some clones in this sample may be carry-over from other donors' samples. The input for sequencing was whole blood, taken in connection with sensitization to the hapten diphenylcyclopropenone (DPC). CDR3 coding DNA: TGTGCCAGCAGCGCTACAGGAACTGAAGCTTTCTTT. Its translation: CASSATGTEAFF.